This T cell receptor (beta chain) was sequenced in a study of beta chain features in type 1 diabetes. A few counts support this clone. cDNA synthesis used the whole RNA isolate, giving expressed TCRB sequences. This table comes from immunoSEQ multiplex PCR, and its TCRdb copy is limited to in-frame clones, with some not included. This sample has 350,000 or so clones, with 15% to 20% found just once. The sample comprised naive CD4+ T cells from blood. The clonotype comes from a young woman in good health.

The CDR3 DNA reads as TGTGCCAGCAGCCCCCGTTACCAAGAGACCCAGTACTTC. Its protein is CASSPRYQETQYF. The chain links TRBV7-3 to TRBJ2-5; no definite D call. Germline V CDR1 and CDR2: SGHTA, FQGTGA. CDR3 size: 13 residues. Trimming pared 5 bases from V and 0 bases from J, leaving 7 bases between.